One T cell receptor beta chain is described in this entry. The data belong to a study of T-cell reconstitution after alpha-beta-depleted transplantation in children. TCRbeta library construction was performed incorporating unique molecular identifiers. Via MiXCR, TCRdb re-called the PCR reads, giving one row per CDR3 protein. The table lists just over 950,000 distinct CDR3 sequences, roughly 29% of them singletons. The CDR3 loop spans 19 amino acids. V lost 1 base and J 0 bases, leaving 21 bases between the germline ends. Germline CDR1 is LGHDT and CDR2 is YNNKEL (reference sequence). The sample in question was PBMCs, mostly from graft donor cells, obtained 360 days after TCRalphabeta/CD19-depleted stem cell transplant. The V call is TRBV3-1, the J call TRBJ1-2, with TRBD1 as a possible D gene (5 bases). The TCR was taken from a boy younger than two who had a stem cell transplant for SCID, so the T cells may come from the graft donor. The DNA for the CDR3 is TGTGCCAGCAGCCAAGGAGGCGCAAACAGGCAGCCGGCTAACTATGGCTACACCTTC. It codes for CASSQGGANRQPANYGYTF. Full variable domain (rest looked up from reference TRBV3-1 and TRBJ1-2): DTAVSQTPKYLVTQMGNDKSIKCEQNLGHDTMYWYKQDSKKFLKIMFSYNNKELIINETVPNRFSPKSPDKAHLNLHINSLELGDSAVYFCASSQGGANRQPANYGYTFGSGTRLTVV.